The 20 T cell receptor beta chains given below trace back to one sample, sequenced in a study of blood T cell repertoires in COVID-19. Libraries were prepared by immunoSEQ multiplex PCR; TCRdb keeps only in-frame clonotypes and omits some of them. The data hold around 270,000 clones, with approximately 86% observed a single time. The material sequenced was peripheral blood. These TCRs come from a woman aged 55-70 years with COVID-19, enrolled during active disease.

The J gene is TRBJ1-5, the V gene TRBV5-8, with 8 bases that match TRBD1. Germline V lookup: CDR1 SGHTS, CDR2 YDEGEE. The ends lost 2 bases at V and 4 bases at J; junction bases unmatched: 11. The CDR3 totals 17 residues. CDR3 bases: TGTGCCAGCAGCTTACTTGTGGGGACAGGATCAAATCAGCCCCAGCATTTT. Amino acids: CASSLLVGTGSNQPQHF.

The chain carries TRBV29-1 and TRBJ2-5, with 8 bases that match TRBD1. The CDR3 spans 15 residues. V was clipped by 6 bases and J by 4 bases; unmatched bases: 13. Per the germline V gene, CDR1 is SQVTM and CDR2 is ANQGSEA. The CDR3 DNA reads as TGCAGCGTCGAACCTGGACAGGGTTTTTTAGAGACCCAGTACTTC. Protein sequence: CSVEPGQGFLETQYF.

The rearrangement links TRBV5-1 to TRBJ2-6; 9 bases line up with TRBD2. The CDR3 sequence is 19 residues long. V dropped 1 base and J dropped 1; count of bases not matched to a gene: 9. Per germline, CDR1 SGHRS and CDR2 YFSETQ. The CDR3: CASSLPGGGLASGANVLTF. The CDR3 DNA reads as TGCGCCAGCAGCTTGCCCGGGGGGGGACTAGCATCTGGGGCCAACGTCCTGACTTTC.

This clone was detected only a few times. The V and J genes are TRBV5-6 and TRBJ2-7; D remains unclear. Trimming took off 2 bases at V and 0 bases at J, with 12 bases between the two ends. CDR3 size: 15 residues. The germline CDR1 and CDR2 sequences are SGHDT and YYEEEE. CDR3 region: CASSFSGLRSYEQYF. The CDR3 nucleotides are TGTGCCAGCAGCTTCTCCGGTCTGCGCTCCTACGAGCAGTACTTC.

The chain employs TRBV5-1 and TRBJ1-2, with D possibly matching TRBD1 (6 bases). Germline CDR1 SGHRS, CDR2 YFSETQ. The germline V and J ends were trimmed by 5 bases and 1 base, with 9 bases remaining between them. The CDR3 sequence is 13 residues long. The CDR3 region is CASRTDSNYGYTF. CDR3 in DNA: TGCGCCAGCAGGACGGACAGTAACTATGGCTACACCTTC.

This clone was seen just once. The CDR3 coding sequence is TGTGCCAGCAGCAAAGGTCAGGTCTACAATGAGCAGTTCTTC. It is translated as CASSKGQVYNEQFF. The chain combines TRBV21-1 with TRBJ2-1; TRBD1, the table's D call, lacks a check against the DNA. TRBV21-1 constitutes a pseudogene. The length of the CDR3 is 14 residues.

This sequence joins TRBV19 and TRBJ1-1; D perhaps matches TRBD1 (5 bases). The CDR3 has 15 amino acids. V dropped 4 bases and J dropped 5 bases, with 17 bases sitting between them. Germline CDR1 reads LNHDA; CDR2 reads SQIVND (reference sequence). CDR3 nucleotides: TGTGCCAGTAGTACTCGCGTGGACCGGGGGACTGAAGCTTTCTTT. This gives the protein CASSTRVDRGTEAFF.

This chain uses TRBV5-1 with TRBJ1-4; TRBD1 is a possible D gene (5 bases). Trimming stripped 4 bases from V and 6 bases from J, with 13 bases between. The CDR3 loop spans 14 amino acids. Germline V gene sequence: CDR1 SGHRS, CDR2 YFSETQ. The CDR3 loop reads CASSPGGWDEKLFF. In DNA form, the CDR3 reads TGCGCCAGCAGCCCCGGGGGTTGGGATGAAAAACTGTTTTTT.

The chain carries TRBV6-2 or TRBV6-3 and TRBJ2-1; TRBD1 agrees at 7 bases. CDR1 is MNHEY, CDR2 SVGEGT, per germline. The CDR3 totals 15 residues. Trimming took 3 bases from V and 6 from J; bases not matched to a gene: 8. The CDR3 nucleotides are TGTGCCAGCAGTTATCTAGGGGGCAATAGCAATGAGCAGTTCTTC. As protein: CASSYLGGNSNEQFF.

The rearrangement joins TRBV4-3 to TRBJ2-1; 10 nucleotides line up with TRBD2. The trim removed 1 base at V and 2 bases at J, leaving 2 bases unmatched. The CDR3 extends over 16 amino acids. Germline CDR1 and CDR2: LGHNA and YSLEER. The CDR3 DNA reads as TGCGCCAGCAGCCAAGGGCTAGCGGGAGCCTACAATGAGCAGTTCTTC. Translating gives CASSQGLAGAYNEQFF.

CDR3 in amino acids: CASSTRDTGYTEAFF. CDR3 coding DNA: TGTGCCAGCAGCACCCGGGACACGGGATACACTGAAGCTTTCTTT. The chain is built from TRBV9 and TRBJ1-1; maybe TRBD1 (6 bases). Germline V gene sequence: CDR1 SGDLS, CDR2 YYNGEE. The CDR3 is 15 amino acids. V shed 4 bases and J shed 3 bases, with 16 bases lying between them.

This chain connects TRBV9 to TRBJ2-7, with 9 bases that match TRBD2. The CDR3 loop spans 15 amino acids. CDR1 is SGDLS, CDR2 YYNGEE, per germline. With 3 bases clipped from V and 5 bases from J, the junction kept 9 bases outside the gene matches. The CDR3 region is CASSALAGGLDEQYF. The CDR3 DNA is TGTGCCAGCAGCGCCTTGGCGGGAGGGCTGGACGAGCAGTACTTC.

The rearrangement joins TRBV30 to TRBJ1-1, with TRBD1 identical over 9 bases. The trim removed 1 base at V and 9 bases at J, leaving 9 bases unmatched. The germline gives CDR1 GTSNPN, CDR2 SVGIG (reference sequence). The CDR3 extends over 14 amino acids. The CDR3 loop reads CAWSAGQGLTQAFF. CDR3 DNA sequence: TGTGCCTGGAGTGCGGGACAGGGTTTAACTCAAGCTTTCTTT.

V is TRBV18 and J is TRBJ2-5; the D is unclear. CDR1 is KGHSH, CDR2 LQKENI, per germline. This CDR3 comprises 14 residues. Trimming pared 0 bases from V and 5 bases from J, leaving 10 bases between. The DNA for the CDR3 is TGTGCCAGCTCACCACCTTCTAGTCGCGAGACCCAGTACTTC. Its translation: CASSPPSSRETQYF. The full variable domain, its missing parts supplied by reference TRBV18 and TRBJ2-5, is NAGVMQNPRHLVRRRGQEARLRCSPMKGHSHVYWYRQLPEEGLKFMVYLQKENIIDESGMPKERFSAEFPKEGPSILRIQQVVRGDSAAYFCASSPPSSRETQYFGPGTRLLVL.

The rearrangement links TRBV6-5 to TRBJ1-2; D is possibly TRBD1 (5 bases). The germline CDR1 and CDR2 sequences are MNHEY and SVGAGI. Trimming took 11 bases from V and 2 from J, leaving 15 bases between them. The CDR3 length is 13 residues. The CDR3 is CAAARGPNYGYTF. Here the CDR3 DNA reads TGTGCCGCGGCGCGGGGACCAAACTATGGCTACACCTTC.

The V and J genes are TRBV9 and TRBJ2-2; TRBD2 might be the D (5 bases). The CDR3 is 14 residues long. V was cut by 0 bases and J by 8 bases, with 11 bases left in between. From germline, CDR1 is SGDLS and CDR2 YYNGEE. The CDR3 sequence is CASSVVATIGELFF. The CDR3 region has the DNA TGTGCCAGCAGCGTAGTAGCGACTATAGGGGAGCTGTTTTTT.

There are a few counts of this clone. This sequence joins TRBV6-2 or TRBV6-3 and TRBJ1-1, with D maybe TRBD1 (5 bases). The CDR3 is made up of 12 amino acids. Deletions cut 2 bases from V and 6 bases from J, with 7 bases between. Germline V gene lookup returns CDR1 MNHEY and CDR2 SVGEGT. The CDR3 loop reads CASSYGTPEAFF. CDR3 coding DNA: TGTGCCAGCAGTTACGGGACTCCTGAAGCTTTCTTT.

The chain couples TRBV6-5 to TRBJ2-3, with D unclear. CDR1 is MNHEY and CDR2 is SVGAGI in the germline V gene. Trimming took off 4 bases at V and 6 bases at J, with 8 bases between the two ends. The CDR3 runs 12 residues. CDR3 amino acids: CASSSLADTQYF. DNA of the CDR3: TGTGCCAGCAGTTCCCTTGCGGATACGCAGTATTTT.

As concerns this clone: Other DNA variants within this sample encode the same CDR3. The chain has TRBV7-9 and TRBJ1-1; the D gene is possibly TRBD1 (6 bases). This CDR3 has 15 residues. Trimming shortened V by 5 bases and J by 0 bases, and 13 bases separated the two germline ends. Germline V lookup: CDR1 SEHNR, CDR2 FQNEAQ (reference sequence). The CDR3 DNA reads as TGTGCCAGCAGCCAAGGACAGCCGATGAACACTGAAGCTTTCTTT. Its protein is CASSQGQPMNTEAFF.

In regard to this clone: The sample holds other DNA sequences that translate to the same CDR3. V gene TRBV5-1 combines with J gene TRBJ1-1; 7 nucleotides agree with TRBD1. Unmatched junction bases numbered 3, after V lost 2 bases and J lost 2 bases. CDR3 size: 14 residues. Germline V gene sequence: CDR1 SGHRS, CDR2 YFSETQ. The CDR3 bases are TGCGCCAGCAGCTTTTCAGGGGGAAACACTGAAGCTTTCTTT. Protein: CASSFSGGNTEAFF. The variable domain in full, completed from reference TRBV5-1 and TRBJ1-1, reads KAGVTQTPRYLIKTRGQQVTLSCSPISGHRSVSWYQQTPGQGLQFLFEYFSETQRNKGNFPGRFSGRQFSNSRSEMNVSTLELGDSALYLCASSFSGGNTEAFFGQGTRLTVV.